The 27 T cell receptor beta chains given below trace back to one sample, sequenced in a study of metastatic and nonmetastatic thyroid tumors. Using MiXCR, TCRdb reanalyzed the PCR reads. Of 35,000 to 50,000 clones in the sample, around a sixth were seen once. None of the patients had undergone any treatment ahead of thyroid surgery. Input material: tumor tissue. The receptors stem from a female donor with papillary thyroid cancer or a benign thyroid nodule (not recorded which). Some clones in this sample may be carry-over from other donors' samples.

Ten or more counts support this clone. This chain links TRBV9 with TRBJ2-1; 8 bases agree with TRBD2. J gave up 3 bases and V 0 bases, and 8 bases lay outside the gene matches. Germline V gene lookup returns CDR1 SGDLS and CDR2 YYNGEE. The CDR3 is made up of 17 amino acids. The CDR3 region has the DNA TGTGCCAGCAGCGTAGCCCTCAGCGCGGGAGGCTACAATGAGCAGTTCTTC. It yields the protein CASSVALSAGGYNEQFF. Together with reference TRBV9 and TRBJ2-1, the CDR3 gives the full variable domain: DSGVTQTPKHLITATGQRVTLRCSPRSGDLSVYWYQQSLDQGLQFLIQYYNGEERAKGNILERFSAQQFPDLHSELNLSSLELGDSALYFCASSVALSAGGYNEQFFGPGTRLTVL.

This clone has ten or more counts. This rearrangement joins TRBV6-4 to TRBJ2-1; 7 bases line up with TRBD1. This CDR3 spans 15 amino acids. CDR1 and CDR2 (germline): MRHNA, SNTAGT. The V gene end was trimmed by 4 bases and the J gene end by 9 bases; junction bases not matched to a gene: 12. CDR3: CASSARTGDPSEQFF. CDR3 in DNA: TGTGCCAGCAGTGCTAGGACAGGTGACCCGAGTGAGCAGTTCTTC.

This clone occurred many times. V is TRBV12-3 or TRBV12-4 and J is TRBJ1-1, with TRBD1 matching over 7 bases. This CDR3 contains 13 residues. J gave up 3 bases and V 7 bases, and 5 bases lay outside the gene matches. CDR3 protein: CASITTGDTEAFF. The CDR3 DNA is TGTGCCAGCATTACCACAGGGGACACTGAAGCTTTCTTT.

The sample holds many counts of this clone. V is TRBV5-1 and J is TRBJ1-2; no firm D call. This CDR3 has 14 residues. With 0 bases removed from V and 2 bases from J, the gap between germline ends came to 8 bases. Germline V CDR1 and CDR2: SGHRS, YFSETQ. CDR3 nucleotides: TGCGCCAGCAGCTTGGTGGGAGGGAACTATGGCTACACCTTC. Its translation: CASSLVGGNYGYTF.

The sample holds many counts of this clone. Within the sample, other DNA sequences also encode this same CDR3. J is TRBJ2-6 and V is TRBV4-2; D tentatively reads TRBD1 or TRBD2 (5 bases each). The CDR3 has 18 amino acids. V was shortened by 5 bases and J by 0 bases, with 17 bases between the two germline ends. The germline V gene has CDR1 LGHNA and CDR2 YNFKEQ. As DNA, the CDR3 is TGTGCCAGCAGCAGGATCCGGGACCAATTCTCTGGGGCCAACGTCCTGACTTTC. As protein: CASSRIRDQFSGANVLTF.

This clone came up many times. The CDR3: CASSVGTGGVETQYF. CDR3 DNA: TGTGCCAGTAGTGTGGGGACAGGGGGCGTCGAGACCCAGTACTTC. This rearrangement joins TRBV19 to TRBJ2-5; 12 bases match TRBD1. The germline V gene has CDR1 LNHDA and CDR2 SQIVND (reference sequence). The CDR3 runs to 15 residues. With 5 bases clipped from V and 5 bases from J, the junction kept 6 bases outside the gene matches. Based on the CDR3 plus reference TRBV19 and TRBJ2-5, the full variable domain is DGGITQSPKYLFRKEGQNVTLSCEQNLNHDAMYWYRQDPGQGLRLIYYSQIVNDFQKGDIAEGYSVSREKKESFPLTVTSAQKNPTAFYLCASSVGTGGVETQYFGPGTRLLVL.

At least ten counts were recorded for this clone. This chain joins TRBV10-1 and TRBJ2-5; D is uncertain. This CDR3 contains 13 residues. Per germline, CDR1 WNHNN and CDR2 SYGVQD (reference sequence). Trimming stripped 4 bases from V and 1 base from J, with 7 bases between. In nucleotides, the CDR3 is TGCGCCAGCAGTGCTACATTCCAAGAGACCCAGTACTTC. Residues: CASSATFQETQYF.

This clone was picked up many times. The CDR3 protein is CASSLQGADYGYTF. The CDR3 bases are TGTGCCAGCAGCTTACAGGGGGCGGACTATGGCTACACCTTC. V and J are TRBV7-2 and TRBJ1-2; 8 bases are shared with TRBD1. Losses at the gene ends were 2 bases for V and 3 bases for J; bases not matched to a gene: 2. The CDR3 is 14 residues long. Germline V gives CDR1 SGHTA, CDR2 FQGNSA.

This clone was counted a few times. The chain uses TRBV5-6 and TRBJ2-7, with D possibly being TRBD1 or TRBD2 (7 bases each). V was pared by 5 bases and J by 6 bases, with 12 bases between. CDR3 length: 12 amino acids. Per germline, CDR1 SGHDT and CDR2 YYEEEE. CDR3 sequence: CASRGGGVEQYF. The DNA for the CDR3 is TGTGCCAGCAGGGGAGGGGGCGTCGAGCAGTACTTC.

This clone occurred many times. V usage is TRBV10-3 and J usage is TRBJ2-1, with 7 positions matching TRBD2. After removal of 5 bases from V and 4 bases from J, the junction contained 11 bases not matched to a gene. Germline-derived CDR1 and CDR2 are ENHRY and SYGVKD. The CDR3 spans 16 residues. The chain's CDR3 is CAISPLAETGYNEQFF. CDR3 in DNA: TGTGCCATCAGTCCTCTAGCGGAGACGGGATACAATGAGCAGTTCTTC.

This clone has a handful of counts. The junction and the germline gene differ at one end; a read error may be behind it. The rearrangement joins TRBV6-1 to TRBJ1-2, with 8 bases identical to TRBD1. The CDR3 is 15 amino acids. Germline V gives CDR1 MNHNS, CDR2 SASEGT. The CDR3 DNA reads TGTGCCAGCAGGACCCGGGGACAGGCTGGATATGACTACACCTTC. Translated: CASRTRGQAGYDYTF.

Many counts were recorded for this clone. The CDR3 nucleotides read TGTGCCAGCAGTTTTTTCCCTAGCAGATACAATGAGCAGTTCTTC. The encoded protein is CASSFFPSRYNEQFF. This rearrangement joins TRBV12-3 or TRBV12-4 to TRBJ2-1, with a tentative D call TRBD2 (5 bases). V gave up 3 bases and J gave up 4 bases, with 13 bases separating them. CDR3 length equals 15 residues.

The chain joins TRBV5-1 to TRBJ1-2; TRBD1 aligns across 11 bases. With V trimmed by 4 bases and J by 6 bases, 5 bases remained unmatched. CDR1 and CDR2 (germline): SGHRS, YFSETQ. The CDR3 consists of 14 residues. CDR3: CASSPDRGRDGYTF. The CDR3 nucleotides are TGCGCCAGCAGCCCGGACAGGGGGCGGGATGGCTACACCTTC. The whole variable domain, filled in from reference TRBV5-1 and TRBJ1-2, reads KAGVTQTPRYLIKTRGQQVTLSCSPISGHRSVSWYQQTPGQGLQFLFEYFSETQRNKGNFPGRFSGRQFSNSRSEMNVSTLELGDSALYLCASSPDRGRDGYTFGSGTRLTVV.

This clone was observed at least ten times. The chain links TRBV5-5 to TRBJ1-3; D gene ambiguous. V gave up 4 bases and J gave up 0 bases, with 8 bases separating them. From germline, CDR1 is SGHKS and CDR2 YYEKEE (reference sequence). The CDR3 totals 14 residues. CDR3 coding DNA: TGTGCCAGCAGCCCGAACCGCTCTGGAAACACCATATATTTT. Encoded protein: CASSPNRSGNTIYF.

Ten or more counts support this clone. The rearrangement joins TRBV6-1 to TRBJ2-7; D gene unclear. There are 12 residues in the CDR3. Trimming removed 7 bases from V and 3 bases from J, with 10 bases in between. Germline CDR1 and CDR2: MNHNS and SASEGT. The CDR3 reads CASKDRLYEQYF. CDR3 DNA sequence: TGTGCCAGCAAGGACCGGCTCTACGAGCAGTACTTC.

This clone was observed many times. CDR3 nucleotides: TGTGCCACCAGTGACGCCGGGGACAGGGCGTACAATGAGCAGTTCTTC. Its protein is CATSDAGDRAYNEQFF. The rearrangement uses TRBV24-1 and TRBJ2-1, with 9 bases aligning to TRBD1. With 4 bases clipped from V and 4 bases from J, the junction kept 7 bases outside the gene matches. Germline CDR1 is KGHDR and CDR2 is SFDVKD. The CDR3 is 16 amino acids.

The rearrangement links TRBV5-1 to TRBJ2-3; the D gene is possibly TRBD2 (5 bases). This CDR3 spans 15 amino acids. V lost 0 bases, J lost 2 bases, and 10 bases lay in between. Germline V gives CDR1 SGHRS, CDR2 YFSETQ. The CDR3: CASSLGGPNTDTQYF. CDR3 DNA: TGCGCCAGCAGCTTGGGCGGGCCTAACACAGATACGCAGTATTTT.

This clone has ten or more counts. This CDR3 is CASGGRVTHSYEQYF. DNA of the CDR3: TGTGCCAGTGGGGGGCGGGTAACTCACTCCTACGAGCAGTACTTC. The chain joins TRBV27 to TRBJ2-7; either TRBD1 or TRBD2 may fit D (6 bases each). The CDR3 covers 15 residues. Trimming shortened V by 9 bases and J by 0 bases, and 18 bases separated the two germline ends. Per the germline V gene, CDR1 is MNHEY and CDR2 is SMNVEV (reference sequence).

This clone was seen at least ten times. The junction and the germline gene differ at one end; a read error may be behind it. The CDR3 DNA follows: TGTGCCAGCAGGGAAGCGAGCTCCTACAATGAGCAGTTCTTC. This codes for CASREASSYNEQFF. The V call is TRBV2, the J call TRBJ2-1; D not certain. Germline lookup yields CDR1 SNHLY and CDR2 FYNNEI. The CDR3 consists of 14 residues.

This clone was detected ten times or more. This chain joins TRBV5-1 and TRBJ2-2; D perhaps matches TRBD1 (5 bases). This CDR3 is built from 14 residues. Germline V gene lookup returns CDR1 SGHRS and CDR2 YFSETQ. V lost 0 bases and J lost 5, with 8 bases in between. This CDR3 reads CASSLVPGTGELFF. DNA for the CDR3: TGCGCCAGCAGCTTGGTTCCAGGGACCGGGGAGCTGTTTTTT.

The table lists this clone with many counts. The rearrangement links TRBV3-1 to TRBJ2-1; perhaps TRBD2 as D (6 bases). V lost 0 bases, J lost 9 bases, and 12 bases lay in between. The germline V gene has CDR1 LGHDT and CDR2 YNNKEL (reference sequence). The CDR3 extends over 14 amino acids. This CDR3 reads CASSQDRGWGEQFF. In DNA, the CDR3 is TGTGCCAGCAGCCAAGATCGGGGGTGGGGTGAGCAGTTCTTC.

The sample holds many counts of this clone. The chain links TRBV9 to TRBJ2-3; D call uncertain. CDR3 length: 14 amino acids. CDR1 and CDR2 from the germline V gene are SGDLS and YYNGEE. V lost 4 bases, J lost 0 bases, and 9 bases lay in between. The CDR3 nucleotides are TGTGCCAGCAGCACCTCAATAAGCACAGATACGCAGTATTTT. This encodes CASSTSISTDTQYF.

This clone appeared many times. The chain has TRBV28 and TRBJ2-1; 8 bases agree with TRBD1. V shed 2 bases, J shed 5 bases, and the junction held 5 bases outside the gene matches. CDR3 length: 15 amino acids. Germline assignment: CDR1 MDHEN and CDR2 SYDVKM. CDR3 loop: CASSLVQGVNNEQFF. The CDR3, as DNA: TGTGCCAGCAGTTTAGTACAGGGGGTTAACAATGAGCAGTTCTTC.

The chain joins TRBV6-1 to TRBJ1-4; 7 bases align to TRBD1. The CDR3 consists of 17 residues. J gave up 0 bases and V 5 bases, and 9 bases lay outside the gene matches. Germline CDR1 reads MNHNS; CDR2 reads SASEGT. The CDR3 DNA follows: TGTGCCAGCAGTTTAGAGACAGGGTTGGCAACTAATGAAAAACTGTTTTTT. Its protein is CASSLETGLATNEKLFF.

There are a few counts of this clone. The chain couples TRBV7-8 to TRBJ2-3, with 12 bases fitting TRBD2. Trimming took 1 base from V and 7 from J; bases not matched to a gene: 9. The CDR3 runs 17 residues. CDR1 is SGHVS and CDR2 is FQNEAQ in the germline V gene. The CDR3 sequence: CASSLGATSGSHYTQYF. The CDR3 nucleotides are TGTGCCAGCAGCTTAGGGGCGACTAGCGGGAGTCATTATACGCAGTATTTT.

This clone came up many times. This chain links TRBV29-1 with TRBJ2-7; 10 bases line up with TRBD2. The ends lost 7 bases at V and 5 bases at J; junction bases unmatched: 11. The germline V gene has CDR1 SQVTM and CDR2 ANQGSEA. This CDR3 has 14 residues. The CDR3 DNA follows: TGCAGCGCCGCACCTAGCGGGAGTTTAGACGAGCAGTACTTC. This encodes CSAAPSGSLDEQYF.

This clone was detected many times. The rearrangement uses TRBV20-1 and TRBJ1-1; 7 positions agree with TRBD1. The CDR3 contains 13 residues. Unmatched junction bases numbered 4, after V lost 3 bases and J lost 3 bases. The germline gives CDR1 DFQATT, CDR2 SNEGSKA (reference sequence). The CDR3 DNA reads as TGCAGTGCTAGGGACAGGTCGCACACTGAAGCTTTCTTT. This codes for CSARDRSHTEAFF.